One and the same sample provided the 5 T cell receptor beta chains below, sequenced in a study of T cell clonotyping in hematopoietic cell transplantation. Sequenced by immunoSEQ multiplex PCR; TCRdb stores in-frame clones only, minus some. In the table there are 27,000 or so clones, approximately 77% of which are singletons. Sample time point: recipient sample about 28 days before transplant, after cytoreduction. The starting material was peripheral blood mononuclear cells, obtained before stem cell transplant. All receptors come from a man in his fifties with myelodysplastic syndrome. Some clones in this sample may be carry-over from other donors' samples.

This rearrangement joins TRBV7-2 to TRBJ1-2; D ambiguous. The CDR3 covers 13 residues. Germline CDR1 SGHTA, CDR2 FQGNSA. V was trimmed by 5 bases and J by 6 bases, leaving 13 bases between them. The CDR3 reads CASSRGPPDGYTF. The CDR3 nucleotides are TGTGCCAGCAGCCGAGGACCCCCGGATGGCTACACCTTC.

V usage is TRBV30 and J usage is TRBJ2-7; D is undetermined. CDR3 length: 12 amino acids. CDR1 and CDR2 from the germline V gene are GTSNPN and SVGIG (reference sequence). V lost 6 bases, J lost 1 base, and 10 bases lay in between. The CDR3 loop reads CACGRVSYEQYF. CDR3 nucleotide sequence: TGTGCCTGTGGTCGGGTTTCCTACGAGCAGTACTTC.

V is TRBV25-1 and J is TRBJ2-3, with 7 bases lining up with TRBD2. V lost 6 bases, J lost 6 bases, and 3 bases stayed unmatched. Germline V gene lookup returns CDR1 MGHDK and CDR2 SYGVNS. The CDR3 runs 12 residues. Written as DNA, the CDR3 is TGTGCCAGCAGGCGGGAGATGGATACGCAGTATTTT. The encoded protein is CASRREMDTQYF.

This chain joins TRBV28 and TRBJ2-7; D perhaps matches TRBD1 (5 bases). This CDR3 comprises 14 residues. In germline, CDR1 is MDHEN, CDR2 SYDVKM. V was pared by 5 bases and J by 2 bases, with 13 bases between. The CDR3 region is CASSRTSTAYEQYF. The CDR3 DNA reads as TGTGCCAGCAGTCGGACCTCGACAGCCTACGAGCAGTACTTC. Based on the CDR3 plus reference TRBV28 and TRBJ2-7, the full variable domain is DVKVTQSSRYLVKRTGEKVFLECVQDMDHENMFWYRQDPGLGLRLIYFSYDVKMKEKGDIPEGYSVSREKKERFSLILESASTNQTSMYLCASSRTSTAYEQYFGPGTRLTVT.

This chain uses TRBV28 with TRBJ1-6; 10 bases match TRBD1. V dropped 8 bases and J dropped 7; count of bases not matched to a gene: 5. Germline V gene lookup returns CDR1 MDHEN and CDR2 SYDVKM. The CDR3 spans 14 residues. The CDR3 spells CASWDRGRNSPLHF. The CDR3 region has the DNA TGTGCCAGCTGGGACAGGGGAAGAAATTCACCCCTCCACTTT.